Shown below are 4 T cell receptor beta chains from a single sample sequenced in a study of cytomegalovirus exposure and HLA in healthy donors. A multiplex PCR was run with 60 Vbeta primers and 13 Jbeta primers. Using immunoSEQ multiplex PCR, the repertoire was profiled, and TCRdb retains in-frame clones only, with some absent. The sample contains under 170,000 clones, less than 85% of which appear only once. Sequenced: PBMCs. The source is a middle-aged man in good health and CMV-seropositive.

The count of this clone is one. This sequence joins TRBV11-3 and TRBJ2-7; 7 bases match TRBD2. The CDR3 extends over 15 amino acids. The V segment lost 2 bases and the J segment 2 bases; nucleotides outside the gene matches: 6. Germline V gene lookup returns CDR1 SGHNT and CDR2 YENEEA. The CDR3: CASSLMGGSTYEQYF. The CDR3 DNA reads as TGTGCCAGCAGCTTAATGGGCGGGAGCACCTACGAGCAGTACTTC.

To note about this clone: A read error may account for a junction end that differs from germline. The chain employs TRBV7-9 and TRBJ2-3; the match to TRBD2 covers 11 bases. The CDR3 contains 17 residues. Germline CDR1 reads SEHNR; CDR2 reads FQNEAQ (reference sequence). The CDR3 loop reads CSSSSPTSGTIPDTQYF. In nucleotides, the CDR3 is TGTTCCAGCAGCTCTCCGACTAGCGGGACGATTCCAGATACGCAGTATTTT.

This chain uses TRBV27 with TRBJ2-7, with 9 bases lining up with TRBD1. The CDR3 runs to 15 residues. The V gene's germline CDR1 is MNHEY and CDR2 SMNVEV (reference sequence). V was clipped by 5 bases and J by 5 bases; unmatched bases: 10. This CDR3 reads CASSLRGTGKNEQYF. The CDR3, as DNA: TGTGCCAGCAGTCTCCGCGGGACAGGGAAGAACGAGCAGTACTTC.

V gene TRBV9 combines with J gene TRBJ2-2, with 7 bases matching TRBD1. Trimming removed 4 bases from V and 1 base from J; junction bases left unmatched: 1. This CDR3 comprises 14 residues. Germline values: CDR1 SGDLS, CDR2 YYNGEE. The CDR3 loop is CASSRTGNTGELFF. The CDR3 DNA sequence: TGTGCCAGCAGCAGGACAGGGAACACCGGGGAGCTGTTTTTT.